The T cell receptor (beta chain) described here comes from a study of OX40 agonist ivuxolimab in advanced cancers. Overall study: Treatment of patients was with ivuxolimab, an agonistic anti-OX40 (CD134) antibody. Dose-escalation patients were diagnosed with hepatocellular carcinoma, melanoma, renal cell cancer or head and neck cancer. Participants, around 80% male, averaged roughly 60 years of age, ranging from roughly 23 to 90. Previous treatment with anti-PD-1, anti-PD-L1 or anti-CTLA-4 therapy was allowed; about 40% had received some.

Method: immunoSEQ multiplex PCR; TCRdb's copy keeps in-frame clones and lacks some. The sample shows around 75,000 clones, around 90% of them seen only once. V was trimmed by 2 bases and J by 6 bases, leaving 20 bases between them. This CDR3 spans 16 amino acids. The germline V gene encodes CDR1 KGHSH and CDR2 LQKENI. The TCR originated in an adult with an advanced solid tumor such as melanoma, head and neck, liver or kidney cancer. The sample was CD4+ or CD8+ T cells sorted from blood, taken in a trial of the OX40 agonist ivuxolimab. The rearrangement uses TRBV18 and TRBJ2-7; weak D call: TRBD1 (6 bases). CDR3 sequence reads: CASSPVQGPLRGEQYF. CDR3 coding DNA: TGTGCCAGCTCACCAGTACAGGGACCTCTCCGAGGCGAGCAGTACTTC.